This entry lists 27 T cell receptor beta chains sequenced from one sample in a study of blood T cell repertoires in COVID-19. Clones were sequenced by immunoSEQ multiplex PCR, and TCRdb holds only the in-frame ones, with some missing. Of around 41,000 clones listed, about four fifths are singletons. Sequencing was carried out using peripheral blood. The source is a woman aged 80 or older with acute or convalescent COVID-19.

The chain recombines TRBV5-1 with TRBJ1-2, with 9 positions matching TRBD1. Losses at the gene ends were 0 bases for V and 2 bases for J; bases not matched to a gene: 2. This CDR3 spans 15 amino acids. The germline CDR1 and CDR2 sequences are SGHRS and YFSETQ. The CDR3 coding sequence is TGCGCCAGCAGCTTGGCGGGGACAGGGAACTATGGCTACACCTTC. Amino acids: CASSLAGTGNYGYTF.

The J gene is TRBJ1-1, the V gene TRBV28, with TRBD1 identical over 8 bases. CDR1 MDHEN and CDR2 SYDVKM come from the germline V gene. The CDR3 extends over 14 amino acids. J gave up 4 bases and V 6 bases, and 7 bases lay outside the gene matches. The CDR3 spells CASRRTGQGTEAFF. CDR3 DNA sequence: TGTGCCAGCAGGAGGACAGGGCAAGGCACTGAAGCTTTCTTT.

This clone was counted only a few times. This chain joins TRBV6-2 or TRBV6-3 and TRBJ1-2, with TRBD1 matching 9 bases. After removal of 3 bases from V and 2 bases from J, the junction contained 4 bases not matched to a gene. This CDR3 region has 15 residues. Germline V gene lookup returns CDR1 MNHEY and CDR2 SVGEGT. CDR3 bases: TGTGCCAGCAGTTATGGGGGACAGGGCAACTATGGCTACACCTTC. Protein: CASSYGGQGNYGYTF.

CDR3: CASSPLRTGSAGELFF. In nucleotides, the CDR3 is TGTGCCAGCAGCCCACTCCGGACAGGGTCGGCCGGGGAGCTGTTTTTT. This chain joins TRBV9 and TRBJ2-2; TRBD1 matches at 8 bases. Germline CDR1 SGDLS, CDR2 YYNGEE. Trimming at V came to 4 bases and at J to 6 bases, leaving 11 bases not matched to a gene. There are 16 residues in the CDR3.

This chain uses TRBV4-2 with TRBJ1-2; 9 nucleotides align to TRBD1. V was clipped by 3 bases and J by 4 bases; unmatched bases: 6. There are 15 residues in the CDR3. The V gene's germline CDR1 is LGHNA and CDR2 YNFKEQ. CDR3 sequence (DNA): TGTGCCAGCAGCCAGGCTACAGGGGGCGGCTATGGCTACACCTTC. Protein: CASSQATGGGYGYTF.

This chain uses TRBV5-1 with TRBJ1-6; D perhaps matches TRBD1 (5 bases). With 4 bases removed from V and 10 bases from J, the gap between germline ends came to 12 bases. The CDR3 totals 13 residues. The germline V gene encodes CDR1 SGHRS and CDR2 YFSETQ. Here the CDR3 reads CASSESGASPLHF. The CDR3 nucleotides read TGCGCCAGCAGCGAGAGTGGGGCATCACCCCTCCACTTT.

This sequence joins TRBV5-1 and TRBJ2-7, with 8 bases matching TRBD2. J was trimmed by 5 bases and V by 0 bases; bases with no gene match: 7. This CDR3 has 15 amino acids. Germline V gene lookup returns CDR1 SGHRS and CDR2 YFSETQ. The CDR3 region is CASSLDGLASDEQYF. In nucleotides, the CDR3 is TGCGCCAGCAGCTTGGACGGACTAGCATCAGACGAGCAGTACTTC.

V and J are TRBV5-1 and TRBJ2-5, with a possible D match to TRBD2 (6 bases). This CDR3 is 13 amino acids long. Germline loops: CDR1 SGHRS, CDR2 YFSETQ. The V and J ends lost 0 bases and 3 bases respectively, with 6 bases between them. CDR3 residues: CASSLGLEETQYF. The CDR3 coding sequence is TGCGCCAGCAGCTTGGGACTAGAAGAGACCCAGTACTTC.

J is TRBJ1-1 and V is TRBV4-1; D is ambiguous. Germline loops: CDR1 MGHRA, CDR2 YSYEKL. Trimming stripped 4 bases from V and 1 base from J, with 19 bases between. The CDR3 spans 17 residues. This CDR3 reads CASSPRHLAEGNTEAFF. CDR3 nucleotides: TGCGCCAGCAGCCCAAGACATCTTGCTGAGGGGAACACTGAAGCTTTCTTT.

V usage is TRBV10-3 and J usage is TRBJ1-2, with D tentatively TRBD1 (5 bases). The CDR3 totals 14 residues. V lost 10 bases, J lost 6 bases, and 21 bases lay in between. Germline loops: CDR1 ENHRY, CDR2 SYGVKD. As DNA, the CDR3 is TGTGCCACTCGGGGTGGTGCGGGGGACGATGGCTACACCTTC. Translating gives CATRGGAGDDGYTF.

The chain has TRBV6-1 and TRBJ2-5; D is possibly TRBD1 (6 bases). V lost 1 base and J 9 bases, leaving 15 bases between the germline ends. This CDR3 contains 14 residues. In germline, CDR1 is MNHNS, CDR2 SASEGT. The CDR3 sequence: CASSEVGQQGAQYF. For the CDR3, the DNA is TGTGCCAGCAGTGAAGTTGGACAGCAAGGGGCCCAGTACTTC.

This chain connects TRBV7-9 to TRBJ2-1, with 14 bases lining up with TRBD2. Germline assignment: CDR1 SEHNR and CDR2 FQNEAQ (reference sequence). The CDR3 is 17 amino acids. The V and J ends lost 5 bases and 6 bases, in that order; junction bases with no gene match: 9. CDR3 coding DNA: TGTGCCAGCAGCGCGAGTGGGACTAGCGGGGGCCGCAATGAGCAGTTCTTC. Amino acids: CASSASGTSGGRNEQFF.

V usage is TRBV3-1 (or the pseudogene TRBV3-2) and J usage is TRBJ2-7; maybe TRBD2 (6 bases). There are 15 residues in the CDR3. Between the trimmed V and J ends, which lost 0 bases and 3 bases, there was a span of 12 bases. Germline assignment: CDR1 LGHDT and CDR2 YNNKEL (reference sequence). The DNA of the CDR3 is TGTGCCAGCAGCCAAGAATCGGGGGTGGGCTACGAGCAGTACTTC. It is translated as CASSQESGVGYEQYF.

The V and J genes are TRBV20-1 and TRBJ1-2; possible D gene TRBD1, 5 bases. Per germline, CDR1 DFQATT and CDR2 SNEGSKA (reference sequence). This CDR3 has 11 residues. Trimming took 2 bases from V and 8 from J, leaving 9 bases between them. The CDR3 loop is CSARPGKGYTF. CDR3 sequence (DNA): TGCAGTGCTAGACCAGGGAAGGGCTACACCTTC.

The CDR3 loop is CASSYNLPSDTQYF. The CDR3 nucleotides are TGTGCCAGCAGTTACAACCTACCCTCGGATACGCAGTATTTT. The chain carries TRBV6-6 and TRBJ2-3; no clear D gene. The CDR3 length is 14 residues. Germline loops: CDR1 MNHNY, CDR2 SVGAGI (reference sequence). The ends were cut back, 2 bases at V and 6 bases at J, with 12 bases in the middle.

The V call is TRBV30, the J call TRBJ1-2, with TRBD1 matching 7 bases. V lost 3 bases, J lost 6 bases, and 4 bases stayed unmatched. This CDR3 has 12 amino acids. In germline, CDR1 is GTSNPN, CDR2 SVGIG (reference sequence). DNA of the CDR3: TGTGCCTGGAGCTTAGGGGGCAATGGCTACACCTTC. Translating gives CAWSLGGNGYTF. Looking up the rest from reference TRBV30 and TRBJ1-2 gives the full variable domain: SQTIHQWPATLVQPVGSPLSLECTVEGTSNPNLYWYRQAAGRGLQLLFYSVGIGQISSEVPQNLSASRPQDRQFILSSKKLLLSDSGFYLCAWSLGGNGYTFGSGTRLTVV.

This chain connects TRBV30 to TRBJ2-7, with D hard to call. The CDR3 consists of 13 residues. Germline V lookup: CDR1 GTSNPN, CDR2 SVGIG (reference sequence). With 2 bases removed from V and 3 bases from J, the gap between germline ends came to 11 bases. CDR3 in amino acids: CAWSRTSGYEQYF. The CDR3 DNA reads TGTGCCTGGAGTCGAACCTCCGGCTACGAGCAGTACTTC. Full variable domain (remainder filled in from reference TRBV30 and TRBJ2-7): SQTIHQWPATLVQPVGSPLSLECTVEGTSNPNLYWYRQAAGRGLQLLFYSVGIGQISSEVPQNLSASRPQDRQFILSSKKLLLSDSGFYLCAWSRTSGYEQYFGPGTRLTVT.

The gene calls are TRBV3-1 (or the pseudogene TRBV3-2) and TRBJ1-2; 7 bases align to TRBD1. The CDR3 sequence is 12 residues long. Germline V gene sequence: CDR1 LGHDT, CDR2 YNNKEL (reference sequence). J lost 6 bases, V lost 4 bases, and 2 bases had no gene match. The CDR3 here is CASSLGTDGYTF. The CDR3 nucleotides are TGTGCCAGCAGCCTCGGGACAGATGGCTACACCTTC.

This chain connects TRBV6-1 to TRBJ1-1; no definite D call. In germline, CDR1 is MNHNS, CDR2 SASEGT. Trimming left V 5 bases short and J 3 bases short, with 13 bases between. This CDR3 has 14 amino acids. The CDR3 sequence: CASSPHRRDTEAFF. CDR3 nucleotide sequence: TGTGCCAGCAGTCCACATCGGCGGGACACTGAAGCTTTCTTT.

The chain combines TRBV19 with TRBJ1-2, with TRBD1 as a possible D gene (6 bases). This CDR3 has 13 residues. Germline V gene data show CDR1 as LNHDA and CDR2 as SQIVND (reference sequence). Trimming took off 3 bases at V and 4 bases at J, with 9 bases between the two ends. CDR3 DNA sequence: TGTGCCAGTAGTATGGACAGTTCCTATGGCTACACCTTC. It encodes CASSMDSSYGYTF.

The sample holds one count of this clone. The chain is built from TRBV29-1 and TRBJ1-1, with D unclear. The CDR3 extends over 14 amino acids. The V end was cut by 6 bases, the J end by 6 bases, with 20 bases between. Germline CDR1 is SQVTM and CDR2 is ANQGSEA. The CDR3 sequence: CSVLFDIGKAEAFF. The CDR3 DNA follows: TGCAGCGTCCTCTTTGACATCGGGAAGGCTGAAGCTTTCTTT.

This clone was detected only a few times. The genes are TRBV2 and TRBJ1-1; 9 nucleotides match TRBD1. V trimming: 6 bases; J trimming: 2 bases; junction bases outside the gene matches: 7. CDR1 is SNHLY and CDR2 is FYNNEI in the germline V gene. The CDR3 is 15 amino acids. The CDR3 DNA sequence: TGTGCCAGCAGCTGGGACAGGGCCGGTAACACTGAAGCTTTCTTT. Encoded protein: CASSWDRAGNTEAFF. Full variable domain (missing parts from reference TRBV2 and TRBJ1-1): EPEVTQTPSHQVTQMGQEVILRCVPISNHLYFYWYRQILGQKVEFLVSFYNNEISEKSEIFDDQFSVERPDGSNFTLKIRSTKLEDSAMYFCASSWDRAGNTEAFFGQGTRLTVV.

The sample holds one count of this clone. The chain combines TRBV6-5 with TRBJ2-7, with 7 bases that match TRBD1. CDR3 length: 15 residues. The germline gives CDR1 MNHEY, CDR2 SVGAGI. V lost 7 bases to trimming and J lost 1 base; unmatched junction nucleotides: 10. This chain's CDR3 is CASNNGQALSYEQYF. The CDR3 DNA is TGTGCCAGCAACAACGGACAGGCGCTATCCTACGAGCAGTACTTC.

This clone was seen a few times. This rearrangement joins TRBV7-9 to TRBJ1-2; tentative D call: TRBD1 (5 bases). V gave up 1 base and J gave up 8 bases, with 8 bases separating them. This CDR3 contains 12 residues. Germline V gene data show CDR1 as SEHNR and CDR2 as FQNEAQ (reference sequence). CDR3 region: CASSLEGWGYTF. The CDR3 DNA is TGTGCCAGCAGCTTAGAGGGGTGGGGCTACACCTTC.

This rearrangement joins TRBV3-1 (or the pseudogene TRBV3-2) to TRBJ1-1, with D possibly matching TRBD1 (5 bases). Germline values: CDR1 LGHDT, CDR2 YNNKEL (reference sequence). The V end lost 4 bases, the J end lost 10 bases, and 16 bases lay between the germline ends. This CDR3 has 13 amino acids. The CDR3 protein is CASSPFGDRGAFF. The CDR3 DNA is TGTGCCAGCAGCCCATTCGGTGACAGAGGAGCTTTCTTT.

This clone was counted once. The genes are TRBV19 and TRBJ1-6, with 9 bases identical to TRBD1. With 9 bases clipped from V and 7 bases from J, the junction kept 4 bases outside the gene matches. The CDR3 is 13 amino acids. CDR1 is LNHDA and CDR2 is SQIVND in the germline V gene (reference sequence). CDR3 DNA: TGTGCCAGCGGACAGGGGTTGAATTCACCCCTCCACTTT. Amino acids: CASGQGLNSPLHF.

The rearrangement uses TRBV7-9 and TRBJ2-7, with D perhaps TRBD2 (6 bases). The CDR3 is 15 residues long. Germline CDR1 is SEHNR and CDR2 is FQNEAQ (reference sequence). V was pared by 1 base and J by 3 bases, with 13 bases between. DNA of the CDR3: TGTGCCAGCAGCTTAGGGGCGGCGCGGGGCTACGAGCAGTACTTC. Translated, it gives CASSLGAARGYEQYF.